This T cell receptor beta chain originates from a study of cytomegalovirus exposure and HLA in healthy donors. Primers for the PCR totalled 60 Vbeta and 13 Jbeta. Libraries were prepared by immunoSEQ multiplex PCR; TCRdb keeps only in-frame clonotypes and omits some of them. The table has more than 110,000 clones, roughly three quarters seen once. Donors likely had unrecorded immune exposures despite being nominally healthy when sampled. The TCR sequence derives from a man aged 18-30 years in good health and CMV-seronegative. The sequenced sample consisted of PBMCs.

The CDR3 protein is CASSSWTGANPYEQYF. In nucleotides, the CDR3 is TGTGCCAGCAGCTCCTGGACAGGGGCAAACCCCTACGAGCAGTACTTC. This chain joins TRBV13 and TRBJ2-7; 9 bases map to TRBD1. The CDR3 sequence is 16 residues long. With V trimmed by 4 bases and J by 2 bases, 9 bases remained unmatched. Looked up from germline, CDR1 is PRHDT and CDR2 is FYEKMQ (reference sequence).